These 25 T cell receptor beta chains came from one sample sequenced in a study of beta chain features in type 1 diabetes. Since all of the isolated RNA was reverse transcribed, expressed TCRB transcripts were what got sequenced. Method: immunoSEQ multiplex PCR; TCRdb's copy keeps in-frame clones and lacks some. The sample includes hundreds of thousands of clones, 15% to 19% of them seen just once. The sequenced sample consisted of naive CD4+ T cells from blood. These receptor sequences come from a man between 18 and 35 years old in good health.

This clone showed up just a few times. This chain joins TRBV12-5 and TRBJ1-2; TRBD1 matches 9 bases. The CDR3 sequence is 14 residues long. V trimming: 5 bases; J trimming: 6 bases; junction bases outside the gene matches: 7. Germline-derived CDR1 and CDR2 are LGHNT and FRNRAP. In DNA, the CDR3 is TGTGCTAGTGGTCCCCGGGACAGGGCTCATGGCTACACCTTC. Its translation is CASGPRDRAHGYTF.

This clone was counted only a few times. V usage is TRBV7-3 and J usage is TRBJ2-3; 10 bases are shared with TRBD2. Germline CDR1 reads SGHTA; CDR2 reads FQGTGA. This CDR3 is built from 14 residues. Unmatched junction bases numbered 5, after V lost 5 bases and J lost 6 bases. CDR3 in amino acids: CASSPGTSADTQYF. CDR3 sequence (DNA): TGTGCCAGCAGCCCTGGGACTAGCGCGGATACGCAGTATTTT. Full variable domain (rest looked up from reference TRBV7-3 and TRBJ2-3): GAGVSQTPSNKVTEKGKYVELRCDPISGHTALYWYRQSLGQGPEFLIYFQGTGAADDSGLPNDRFFAVRPEGSVSTLKIQRTERGDSAVYLCASSPGTSADTQYFGPGTRLTVL.

The V gene is TRBV28, the J gene TRBJ1-3, with 7 bases lining up with TRBD1. The germline gives CDR1 MDHEN, CDR2 SYDVKM. The V and J ends lost 7 bases and 4 bases, in that order; junction bases with no gene match: 7. The CDR3 contains 14 residues. In DNA form, the CDR3 reads TGTGCCAGCACGAGACAGGGCCTAGGAAACACCATATATTTT. Protein: CASTRQGLGNTIYF.

This clone has a handful of counts. This chain connects TRBV11-3 to TRBJ1-2, with 7 bases lining up with TRBD1. The junction had 11 bases not matched to a gene; V was cut back by 5 bases and J by 8 bases. The germline V gene encodes CDR1 SGHNT and CDR2 YENEEA. The CDR3 is 14 residues long. The CDR3 DNA follows: TGTGCCAGCAGCCTCGGGACAGACGTTCAGGGCTACACCTTC. It specifies CASSLGTDVQGYTF.

This clone was recorded a few times. The chain links TRBV7-9 to TRBJ2-5; 7 bases agree with TRBD2. Per the germline V gene, CDR1 is SEHNR and CDR2 is FQNEAQ (reference sequence). The V gene end was trimmed by 5 bases and the J gene end by 1 base; junction bases not matched to a gene: 16. CDR3 length: 18 residues. The chain's CDR3 is CASSLGASGGPSQETQYF. For the CDR3, the DNA is TGTGCCAGCAGCCTCGGGGCTAGCGGAGGGCCATCCCAAGAGACCCAGTACTTC.

To note about this clone: The identical CDR3 is also encoded by other nucleotide sequences in the sample. The chain employs TRBV29-1 and TRBJ1-1, with 9 bases that match TRBD1. The CDR3 has 12 amino acids. V was pared by 6 bases and J by 1 base, with 0 bases of the junction left unmatched. CDR1 and CDR2 from the germline V gene are SQVTM and ANQGSEA. The CDR3 reads CSVGQGNTEAFF. The CDR3 nucleotides read TGCAGCGTGGGACAGGGGAACACTGAAGCTTTCTTT.

There are a few counts of this clone. The chain uses TRBV7-3 and TRBJ2-5; 9 positions match TRBD1. Germline CDR1 is SGHTA and CDR2 is FQGTGA. The CDR3 is made up of 15 amino acids. The junction had 8 bases not matched to a gene; V was cut back by 4 bases and J by 5 bases. This chain's CDR3 is CASSWRDRAFETQYF. The DNA for the CDR3 is TGTGCCAGCAGCTGGAGGGACAGGGCTTTTGAGACCCAGTACTTC.

This clone was seen only a few times. The gene calls are TRBV7-9 and TRBJ2-2, with TRBD2 matching over 12 bases. Germline V CDR1 and CDR2: SEHNR, FQNEAQ (reference sequence). The junction had 2 bases not matched to a gene; V was cut back by 5 bases and J by 7 bases. CDR3 length: 14 residues. The CDR3 DNA sequence: TGTGCCAGCAGCATACTAGCGGGAGGCGGGGAGCTGTTTTTT. This sequence encodes CASSILAGGGELFF.

This clone was seen more than once but under ten times. The V gene is TRBV5-4, the J gene TRBJ2-7, with TRBD2 matching over 7 bases. The CDR3 contains 15 residues. The germline gives CDR1 SGHNT, CDR2 YYREEE (reference sequence). V shed 0 bases, J shed 3 bases, and the junction held 6 bases outside the gene matches. CDR3 sequence reads: CASSLAGSGRYEQYF. In DNA, the CDR3 is TGTGCCAGCAGCTTGGCTGGTAGCGGGCGCTACGAGCAGTACTTC.

This clone was seen a few times. This rearrangement joins TRBV27 to TRBJ1-1, with 8 bases matching TRBD1. In germline, CDR1 is MNHEY, CDR2 SMNVEV (reference sequence). V was pared by 6 bases and J by 11 bases, with 17 bases of the junction left unmatched. There are 15 residues in the CDR3. The CDR3 nucleotides read TGTGCCAGCAGCGGGGGTATAGGACAGGGTTTCTACGCTTTCTTT. Its protein product is CASSGGIGQGFYAFF.

V usage is TRBV28 and J usage is TRBJ2-2; maybe TRBD1 (5 bases). The CDR3 totals 15 residues. Trimming stripped 7 bases from V and 6 bases from J, with 18 bases between. CDR1 is MDHEN, CDR2 SYDVKM, per germline. Written as DNA, the CDR3 is TGTGCCAGCACCCCTGGGGCGTCCCCGCCCGGGGAGCTGTTTTTT. Its translation: CASTPGASPPGELFF.

This clone was counted only a few times. V is TRBV9 and J is TRBJ2-7; no clear D. CDR1 and CDR2 (germline): SGDLS, YYNGEE. The CDR3 runs to 11 residues. Deletions cut 0 bases from V and 7 bases from J, with 5 bases between. CDR3 DNA sequence: TGTGCCAGCAGCGTAGACGGGGAGCAGTACTTC. It yields the protein CASSVDGEQYF.

Only a few counts were recorded for this clone. The rearrangement joins TRBV5-6 to TRBJ1-2; tentatively, D is TRBD1 (5 bases). CDR3 size: 11 residues. From germline, CDR1 is SGHDT and CDR2 YYEEEE. V lost 5 bases, J lost 7 bases, and 9 bases lay in between. CDR3 residues: CASRLRGGYTF. The DNA of the CDR3 is TGTGCCAGCAGGCTTAGGGGTGGCTACACCTTC.

The chain employs TRBV4-3 and TRBJ1-3; 9 bases are shared with TRBD1. The V segment lost 0 bases and the J segment 10 bases; nucleotides outside the gene matches: 10. The length of the CDR3 is 16 residues. Germline values: CDR1 LGHNA, CDR2 YSLEER. CDR3 amino acids: CASSQDSRDRVRTIYF. The CDR3 DNA is TGCGCCAGCAGCCAAGACTCCCGGGACAGGGTGAGGACCATATATTTT.

The chain employs TRBV28 and TRBJ1-3, with a weak D call TRBD1 (5 bases). The length of the CDR3 is 15 residues. Germline V lookup: CDR1 MDHEN, CDR2 SYDVKM. V was cut by 3 bases and J by 0 bases, with 9 bases left in between. This CDR3 is CASSLADNSGNTIYF. The CDR3 coding sequence is TGTGCCAGCAGTTTGGCGGACAACTCTGGAAACACCATATATTTT.

The chain recombines TRBV27 with TRBJ2-5; TRBD2 matches 12 bases. The germline V gene encodes CDR1 MNHEY and CDR2 SMNVEV (reference sequence). The CDR3 sequence is 14 residues long. J gave up 5 bases and V 6 bases, and 4 bases lay outside the gene matches. The CDR3 region is CASRLAGGGETQYF. In DNA form, the CDR3 reads TGTGCCAGCAGACTAGCGGGGGGAGGGGAGACCCAGTACTTC.

The chain uses TRBV6-5 and TRBJ2-7; 9 bases are shared with TRBD1. CDR1 MNHEY and CDR2 SVGAGI come from the germline V gene. With 3 bases clipped from V and 4 bases from J, the junction kept 7 bases outside the gene matches. The CDR3 totals 15 residues. Here the CDR3 reads CASSYLGQGKYEQYF. CDR3 nucleotides: TGTGCCAGCAGTTATCTGGGACAGGGCAAGTACGAGCAGTACTTC.

Note on this clone: One junction end does not reproduce the germline sequence, and a read error may be involved. CDR3 region: CASRRTGMKTEAFF. CDR3 nucleotides: TGTGCCAGCAGGAGGACAGGGATGAAGACTGAAGCTTTCTTT. The chain employs TRBV6-5 and TRBJ1-1; TRBD1 agrees at 8 bases. The CDR3 sequence is 14 residues long. The germline V gene has CDR1 MNHEY and CDR2 SVGAGI.

This clone came up a few times. The gene calls are TRBV29-1 and TRBJ2-7; 9 bases map to TRBD1. The CDR3 is 15 amino acids. Germline V CDR1 and CDR2: SQVTM, ANQGSEA. V was clipped by 6 bases and J by 5 bases; unmatched bases: 14. The CDR3 DNA follows: TGCAGCGTAATAAATAACAGGGGGCGACGGGACGAGCAGTACTTC. Its protein product is CSVINNRGRRDEQYF.

V usage is TRBV7-6 and J usage is TRBJ2-2; 7 bases fit TRBD2. With 0 bases clipped from V and 4 bases from J, the junction kept 5 bases outside the gene matches. Germline CDR1 SGHVS, CDR2 FNYEAQ. This CDR3 comprises 16 residues. CDR3 bases: TGTGCCAGCAGCTTAGCTGCGGGAGAACCCACCGGGGAGCTGTTTTTT. Translating it yields CASSLAAGEPTGELFF.

This chain joins TRBV29-1 and TRBJ1-1; D might be TRBD1 (5 bases). Trimming cost V 7 bases and J 6 bases, with 12 bases left between them. The CDR3 length is 11 residues. CDR1 and CDR2 from the germline V gene are SQVTM and ANQGSEA. Here the CDR3 reads CSDLVGAEAFF. The DNA of the CDR3 is TGCAGCGACTTGGTGGGGGCTGAAGCTTTCTTT.

This clone was detected a few times. This chain connects TRBV18 to TRBJ1-4; possibly TRBD1 for D (6 bases). CDR1 and CDR2 (germline): KGHSH, LQKENI. V was clipped by 4 bases and J by 8 bases, with 8 bases between them. The CDR3 sequence is 12 residues long. CDR3 loop: CASSRDNEKLFF. The CDR3 DNA sequence: TGTGCCAGCTCACGGGACAACGAAAAACTGTTTTTT.

CDR3: CASAIRDRGIYGYTF. CDR3 sequence (DNA): TGCGCCAGCGCCATTCGGGACAGGGGTATCTATGGCTACACCTTC. The rearrangement joins TRBV5-1 to TRBJ1-2; TRBD1 agrees at 10 bases. The CDR3 sequence is 15 residues long. The ends lost 7 bases at V and 4 bases at J; junction bases unmatched: 10. Germline lookup yields CDR1 SGHRS and CDR2 YFSETQ. Using reference TRBV5-1 and TRBJ1-2 for the parts outside the CDR3, the full variable domain is KAGVTQTPRYLIKTRGQQVTLSCSPISGHRSVSWYQQTPGQGLQFLFEYFSETQRNKGNFPGRFSGRQFSNSRSEMNVSTLELGDSALYLCASAIRDRGIYGYTFGSGTRLTVV.

The chain links TRBV20-1 to TRBJ1-1; D is unclear. Trimming removed 3 bases from V and 8 bases from J, with 10 bases in between. CDR1 and CDR2 (germline): DFQATT, SNEGSKA (reference sequence). CDR3 length equals 11 residues. DNA of the CDR3: TGCAGTGCTAGTGGTACTAAAGAAGCTTTCTTT. Its protein is CSASGTKEAFF.

The chain employs TRBV4-3 and TRBJ1-2; D may be TRBD1 (5 bases). The CDR3 is made up of 15 amino acids. CDR1 is LGHNA, CDR2 YSLEER, per germline. V dropped 3 bases and J dropped 8 bases, with 19 bases sitting between them. The CDR3 DNA sequence: TGCGCCAGCAGCCACTCCCATTCCCCTGGGGGGGGCTACACCTTC. This gives the protein CASSHSHSPGGGYTF.